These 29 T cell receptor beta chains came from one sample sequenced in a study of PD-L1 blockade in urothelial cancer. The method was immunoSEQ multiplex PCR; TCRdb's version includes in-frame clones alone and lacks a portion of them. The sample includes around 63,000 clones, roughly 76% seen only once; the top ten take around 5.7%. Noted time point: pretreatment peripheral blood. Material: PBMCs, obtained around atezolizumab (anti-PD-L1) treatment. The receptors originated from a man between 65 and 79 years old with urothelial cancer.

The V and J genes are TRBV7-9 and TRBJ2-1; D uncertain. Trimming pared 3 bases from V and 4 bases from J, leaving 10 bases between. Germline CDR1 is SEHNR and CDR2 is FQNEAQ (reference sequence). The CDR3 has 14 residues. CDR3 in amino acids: CASSFSVGYNEQFF. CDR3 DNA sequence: TGTGCCAGCAGCTTCAGCGTTGGTTACAATGAGCAGTTCTTC.

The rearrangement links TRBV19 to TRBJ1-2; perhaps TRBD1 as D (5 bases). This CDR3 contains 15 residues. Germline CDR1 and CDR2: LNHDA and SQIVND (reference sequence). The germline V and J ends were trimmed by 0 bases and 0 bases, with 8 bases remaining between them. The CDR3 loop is CASSIETAANYGYTF. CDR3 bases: TGTGCCAGTAGTATAGAGACAGCAGCTAACTATGGCTACACCTTC.

The DNA of the CDR3 is TGTGCCAGCAGCCCTGCGGCAGGCGGGGAAAAACTGTTTTTT. This sequence encodes CASSPAAGGEKLFF. This chain uses TRBV7-9 with TRBJ1-4, with D unresolved. The CDR3 contains 14 residues. The germline V and J ends were trimmed by 5 bases and 8 bases, with 15 bases remaining between them. CDR1 SEHNR and CDR2 FQNEAQ come from the germline V gene (reference sequence). The full variable domain, rest sourced from reference TRBV7-9 and TRBJ1-4, is DTGVSQNPRHKITKRGQNVTFRCDPISEHNRLYWYRQTLGQGPEFLTYFQNEAQLEKSRLLSDRFSAERPKGSFSTLEIQRTEQGDSAMYLCASSPAAGGEKLFFGSGTQLSVL.

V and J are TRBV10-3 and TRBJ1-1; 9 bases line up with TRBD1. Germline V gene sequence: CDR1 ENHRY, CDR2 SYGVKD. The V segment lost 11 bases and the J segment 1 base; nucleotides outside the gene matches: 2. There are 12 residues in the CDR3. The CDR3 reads CASTGGNTEAFF. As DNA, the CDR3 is TGTGCCTCGACAGGGGGGAACACTGAAGCTTTCTTT.

The CDR3 nucleotides read TGTGCCTGGAGCCCGCAACAGGACTACACCTTC. This codes for CAWSPQQDYTF. The V gene is TRBV30, the J gene TRBJ1-2; a weak D match, TRBD1 (5 bases). V was cut by 3 bases and J by 10 bases, with 12 bases left in between. Looked up from germline, CDR1 is GTSNPN and CDR2 is SVGIG (reference sequence). The CDR3 is 11 residues long. Full variable domain (outside the CDR3, taken from reference TRBV30 and TRBJ1-2): SQTIHQWPATLVQPVGSPLSLECTVEGTSNPNLYWYRQAAGRGLQLLFYSVGIGQISSEVPQNLSASRPQDRQFILSSKKLLLSDSGFYLCAWSPQQDYTFGSGTRLTVV.

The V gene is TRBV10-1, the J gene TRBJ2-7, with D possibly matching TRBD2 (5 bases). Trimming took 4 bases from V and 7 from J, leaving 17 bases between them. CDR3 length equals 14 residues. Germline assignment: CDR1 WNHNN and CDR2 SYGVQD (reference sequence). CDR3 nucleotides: TGCGCCAGCAGTGCTTGGGCAGAGGGAAAAGAGCAGTACTTC. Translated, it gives CASSAWAEGKEQYF.

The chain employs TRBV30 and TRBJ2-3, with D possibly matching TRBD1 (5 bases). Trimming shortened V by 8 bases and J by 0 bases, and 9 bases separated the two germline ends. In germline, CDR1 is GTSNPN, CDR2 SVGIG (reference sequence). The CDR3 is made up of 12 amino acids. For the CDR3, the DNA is TGTGCCGGACAACAGAGCACAGATACGCAGTATTTT. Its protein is CAGQQSTDTQYF.

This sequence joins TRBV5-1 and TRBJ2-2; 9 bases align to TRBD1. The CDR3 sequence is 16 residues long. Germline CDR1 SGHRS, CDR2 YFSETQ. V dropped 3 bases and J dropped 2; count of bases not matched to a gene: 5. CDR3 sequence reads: CASSWGQGINTGELFF. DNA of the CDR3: TGCGCCAGCAGCTGGGGACAGGGTATAAACACCGGGGAGCTGTTTTTT.

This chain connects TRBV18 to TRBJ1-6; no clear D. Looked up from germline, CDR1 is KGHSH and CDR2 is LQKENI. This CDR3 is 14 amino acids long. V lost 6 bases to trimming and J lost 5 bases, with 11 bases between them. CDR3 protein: CASSPRVNNSPLHF. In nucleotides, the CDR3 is TGTGCCAGCTCGCCCCGGGTTAATAATTCACCCCTCCACTTT.

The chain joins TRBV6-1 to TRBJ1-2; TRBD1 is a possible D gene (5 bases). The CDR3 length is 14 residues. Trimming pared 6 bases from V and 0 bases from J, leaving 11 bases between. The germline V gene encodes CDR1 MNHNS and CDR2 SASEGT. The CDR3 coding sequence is TGTGCCAGCAGCCTACAGGTTTCTAACTATGGCTACACCTTC. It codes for CASSLQVSNYGYTF.

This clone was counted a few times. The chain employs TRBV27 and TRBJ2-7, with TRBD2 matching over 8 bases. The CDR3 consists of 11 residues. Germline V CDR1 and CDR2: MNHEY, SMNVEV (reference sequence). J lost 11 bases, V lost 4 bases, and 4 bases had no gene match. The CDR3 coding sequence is TGTGCCAGCAGTTCCTGGCGGGAGGAGTACTTC. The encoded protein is CASSSWREEYF.

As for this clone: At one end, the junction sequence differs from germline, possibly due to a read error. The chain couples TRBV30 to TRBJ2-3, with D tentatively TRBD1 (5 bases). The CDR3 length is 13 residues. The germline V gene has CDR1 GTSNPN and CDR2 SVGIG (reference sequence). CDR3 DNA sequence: TGTGCCCGGAGAGAGGACATCAGAAATACGCAGTATTTT. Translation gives CARREDIRNTQYF.

The CDR3 nucleotides read TGTGCCACCAGCGGAAAACAGGGGATACACAATGAGCAGTTCTTC. Translation gives CATSGKQGIHNEQFF. The J gene is TRBJ2-1, the V gene TRBV15; 7 bases line up with TRBD1. From germline, CDR1 is LNHNV and CDR2 YYDKDF (reference sequence). Losses at the gene ends were 5 bases for V and 5 bases for J; bases not matched to a gene: 9. This CDR3 contains 15 residues.

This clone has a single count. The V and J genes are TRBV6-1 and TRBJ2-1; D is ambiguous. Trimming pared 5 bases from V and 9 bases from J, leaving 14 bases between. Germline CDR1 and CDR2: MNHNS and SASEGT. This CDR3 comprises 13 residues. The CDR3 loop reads CASSKPQVAEQFF. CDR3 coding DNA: TGTGCCAGCAGTAAACCCCAGGTCGCTGAGCAGTTCTTC.

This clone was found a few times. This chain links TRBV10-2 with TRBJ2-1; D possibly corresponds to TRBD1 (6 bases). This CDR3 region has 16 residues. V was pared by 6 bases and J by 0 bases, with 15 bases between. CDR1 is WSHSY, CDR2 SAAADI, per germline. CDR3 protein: CASSDQQGSSYNEQFF. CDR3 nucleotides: TGCGCCAGCAGCGACCAACAGGGAAGCTCCTACAATGAGCAGTTCTTC.

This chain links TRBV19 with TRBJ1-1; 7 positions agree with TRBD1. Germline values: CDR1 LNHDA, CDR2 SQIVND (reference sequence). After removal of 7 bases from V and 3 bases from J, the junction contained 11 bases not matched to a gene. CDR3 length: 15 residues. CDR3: CASTLKRGRDTEAFF. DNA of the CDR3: TGTGCCAGTACCCTTAAAAGGGGGCGCGACACTGAAGCTTTCTTT.

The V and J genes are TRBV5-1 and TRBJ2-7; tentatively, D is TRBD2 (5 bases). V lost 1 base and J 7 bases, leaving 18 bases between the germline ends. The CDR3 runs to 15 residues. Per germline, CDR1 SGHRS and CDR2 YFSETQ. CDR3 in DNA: TGCGCCAGCAGCTTGAAGAGGGCTCTTCTTGGGGAGCAGTACTTC. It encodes CASSLKRALLGEQYF.

The CDR3 protein is CASSEATGQNYGYTF. CDR3 in DNA: TGTGCCAGCAGTGAAGCGACGGGACAGAACTATGGCTACACCTTC. The chain employs TRBV6-1 and TRBJ1-2; 7 bases match TRBD1. The V gene end was trimmed by 0 bases and the J gene end by 2 bases; junction bases not matched to a gene: 3. The germline V gene encodes CDR1 MNHNS and CDR2 SASEGT. This CDR3 spans 15 amino acids.

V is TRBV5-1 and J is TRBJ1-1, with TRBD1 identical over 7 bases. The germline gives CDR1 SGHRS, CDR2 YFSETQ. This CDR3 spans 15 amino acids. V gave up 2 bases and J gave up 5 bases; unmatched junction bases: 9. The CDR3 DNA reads TGCGCCAGCAGCTTAAACAGGGGTATGGGGACTGAAGCTTTCTTT. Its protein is CASSLNRGMGTEAFF.

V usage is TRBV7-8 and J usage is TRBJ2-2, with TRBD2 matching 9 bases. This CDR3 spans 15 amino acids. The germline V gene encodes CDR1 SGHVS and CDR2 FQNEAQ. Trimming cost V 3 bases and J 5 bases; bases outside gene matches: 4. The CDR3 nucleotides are TGTGCCAGCAGCTTGCTAGCGGGGTGGACCGGGGAGCTGTTTTTT. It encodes CASSLLAGWTGELFF.

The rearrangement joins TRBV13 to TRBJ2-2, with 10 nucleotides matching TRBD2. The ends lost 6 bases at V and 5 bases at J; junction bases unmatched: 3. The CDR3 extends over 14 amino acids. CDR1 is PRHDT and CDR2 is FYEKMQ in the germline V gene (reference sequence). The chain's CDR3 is CASSSGGNTGELFF. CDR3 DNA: TGTGCCAGCAGTAGCGGGGGGAATACCGGGGAGCTGTTTTTT.

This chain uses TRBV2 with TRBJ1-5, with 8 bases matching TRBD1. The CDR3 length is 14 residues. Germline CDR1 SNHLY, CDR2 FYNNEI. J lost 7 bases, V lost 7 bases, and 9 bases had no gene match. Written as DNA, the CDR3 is TGTGCCAGCACCCTGGACAGGGCAGAACAGCCCCAGCATTTT. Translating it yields CASTLDRAEQPQHF.

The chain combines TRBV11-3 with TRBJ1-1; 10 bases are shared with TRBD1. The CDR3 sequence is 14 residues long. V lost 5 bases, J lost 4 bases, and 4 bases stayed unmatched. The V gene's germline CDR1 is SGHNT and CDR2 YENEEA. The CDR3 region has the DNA TGTGCCAGCAGCCAGACAGGGGGCGGCACTGAAGCTTTCTTT. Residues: CASSQTGGGTEAFF.

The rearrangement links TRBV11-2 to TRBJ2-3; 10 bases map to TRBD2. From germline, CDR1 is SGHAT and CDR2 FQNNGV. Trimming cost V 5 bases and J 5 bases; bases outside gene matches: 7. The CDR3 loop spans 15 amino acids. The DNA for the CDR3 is TGTGCCAGCAGCGAGAGCGGGAGGGCCGGAGATACGCAGTATTTT. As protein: CASSESGRAGDTQYF.

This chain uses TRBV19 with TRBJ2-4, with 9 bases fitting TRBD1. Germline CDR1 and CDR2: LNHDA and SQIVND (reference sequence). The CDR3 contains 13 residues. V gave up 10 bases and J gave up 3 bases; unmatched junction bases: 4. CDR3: CATSDRGKNIQYF. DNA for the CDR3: TGTGCCACCTCGGACAGGGGCAAAAACATTCAGTACTTC.

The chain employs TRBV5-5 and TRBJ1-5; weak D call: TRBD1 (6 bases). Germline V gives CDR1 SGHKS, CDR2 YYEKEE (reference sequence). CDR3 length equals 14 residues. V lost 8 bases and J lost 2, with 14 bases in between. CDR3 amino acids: CASSGAGGNQPQHF. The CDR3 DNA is TGTGCCAGTTCAGGGGCGGGGGGCAATCAGCCCCAGCATTTT.

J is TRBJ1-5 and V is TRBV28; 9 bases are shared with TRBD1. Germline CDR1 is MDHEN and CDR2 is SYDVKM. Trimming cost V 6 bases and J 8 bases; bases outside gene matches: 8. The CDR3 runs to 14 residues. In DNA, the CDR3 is TGTGCCAGCAGCATAACAGGGGGCCAGGAGCCCCAGCATTTT. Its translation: CASSITGGQEPQHF.

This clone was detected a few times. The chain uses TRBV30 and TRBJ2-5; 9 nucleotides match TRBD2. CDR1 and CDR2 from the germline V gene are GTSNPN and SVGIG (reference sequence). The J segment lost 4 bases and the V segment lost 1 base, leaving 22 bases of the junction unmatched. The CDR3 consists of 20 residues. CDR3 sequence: CAWSEQGGRAFGLSRETQYF. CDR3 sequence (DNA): TGTGCCTGGAGTGAGCAGGGCGGGAGGGCCTTTGGCTTGTCTCGAGAGACCCAGTACTTC.

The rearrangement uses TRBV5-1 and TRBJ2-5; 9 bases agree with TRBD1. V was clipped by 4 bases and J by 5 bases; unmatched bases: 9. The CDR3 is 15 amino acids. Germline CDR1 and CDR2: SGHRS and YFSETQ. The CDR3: CASSRRGQGGETQYF. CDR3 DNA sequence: TGCGCCAGCAGCCGGCGGGGACAGGGAGGCGAGACCCAGTACTTC.